The next 32 T cell receptor beta chains were all read from a single sample in a study of CD8 T cells in Susac syndrome. Random hexamers were used to reverse transcribe roughly 0.5 to 1 ug of RNA. TCRdb fed the immunoSEQ multiplex PCR reads into MiXCR, producing one record per CDR3 protein. This sample has over 150,000 distinct CDR3 sequences; roughly 94% occur once, and the top ten carry 0.085% to 0.1%. Material: CD4+ T cells from PBMCs. Receptors originate from a human donor with Susac syndrome.

This clonotype appeared a single time. The CDR3 is CSAAKAGRNEQFF. DNA of the CDR3: TGCAGTGCCGCGAAGGCAGGGCGGAATGAGCAGTTCTTC. V is TRBV20-1 and J is TRBJ2-1; TRBD1 is a possible D gene (5 bases). The CDR3 is 13 amino acids. CDR1 is DFQATT and CDR2 is SNEGSKA in the germline V gene (reference sequence). Trimming stripped 6 bases from V and 7 bases from J, with 16 bases between.

This rearrangement joins TRBV28 to TRBJ2-7; TRBD2 matches at 10 bases. Trimming removed 4 bases from V and 0 bases from J; junction bases left unmatched: 6. This CDR3 spans 16 amino acids. Germline-derived CDR1 and CDR2 are MDHEN and SYDVKM. The CDR3 DNA follows: TGTGCCAGCAGTTATCTGACTAGCGGGTCCTCCTACGAGCAGTACTTC. The encoded protein is CASSYLTSGSSYEQYF.

The genes are TRBV7-3 and TRBJ2-5; perhaps TRBD1 as D (6 bases). CDR3 length: 15 amino acids. Germline-derived CDR1 and CDR2 are SGHTA and FQGTGA. The V end was cut by 2 bases, the J end by 1 base, with 11 bases between. The CDR3 DNA reads TGTGCCAGCAGCTTACGAGGGGGTAGCCAAGAGACCCAGTACTTC. This gives the protein CASSLRGGSQETQYF.

The chain is built from TRBV15 and TRBJ1-3; D remains ambiguous. Trimming took off 0 bases at V and 5 bases at J, with 5 bases between the two ends. Germline values: CDR1 LNHNV, CDR2 YYDKDF (reference sequence). This CDR3 comprises 13 residues. The CDR3 nucleotides are TGTGCCACCAGCAGAGAGTCCCGAAACACCATATATTTT. This sequence encodes CATSRESRNTIYF.

This rearrangement joins TRBV2 to TRBJ1-6, with TRBD1 as a possible D gene (5 bases). In germline, CDR1 is SNHLY, CDR2 FYNNEI. Trimming removed 11 bases from V and 6 bases from J, with 11 bases in between. The CDR3 is 12 residues long. The CDR3: CAPWDGNSPLHF. The CDR3 DNA reads TGTGCCCCTTGGGACGGTAATTCACCCCTCCACTTT.

The rearrangement uses TRBV11-2 and TRBJ1-2; weak D call: TRBD1 (5 bases). V was shortened by 2 bases and J by 8 bases, with 12 bases between the two germline ends. Germline V lookup: CDR1 SGHAT, CDR2 FQNNGV. This CDR3 comprises 13 residues. The CDR3 nucleotides are TGTGCCAGCAGCTTATCCAGGGCGGGAGGCTACACCTTC. As protein: CASSLSRAGGYTF.

In DNA form, the CDR3 reads TGCAGTGCTAGTCCACCCCCGGGACAGGGGAACACCGGGGAGCTGTTTTTT. Its translation: CSASPPPGQGNTGELFF. V is TRBV20-1 and J is TRBJ2-2; TRBD1 matches 9 bases. Germline values: CDR1 DFQATT, CDR2 SNEGSKA (reference sequence). Losses at the gene ends were 3 bases for V and 1 base for J; bases not matched to a gene: 9. The CDR3 has 17 residues.

V gene TRBV20-1 combines with J gene TRBJ1-5; 10 bases are a match to TRBD1. Germline loops: CDR1 DFQATT, CDR2 SNEGSKA (reference sequence). J gave up 6 bases and V 5 bases, and 10 bases lay outside the gene matches. The CDR3 covers 15 residues. For the CDR3, the DNA is TGCAGTGCTCACGGGACAGGGGATTTCACTCAGCCCCAGCATTTT. It specifies CSAHGTGDFTQPQHF.

The gene calls are TRBV20-1 and TRBJ2-1, with D unclear. Germline values: CDR1 DFQATT, CDR2 SNEGSKA (reference sequence). V was cut by 0 bases and J by 6 bases, with 21 bases left in between. CDR3 length equals 17 residues. CDR3 region: CSARDAGSLRNINEQFF. CDR3 DNA: TGCAGTGCTAGAGATGCCGGATCATTAAGAAACATCAATGAGCAGTTCTTC.

Concerning this clonotype itself: The junction does not match germline at one end; this may be a read error. V usage is TRBV14 and J usage is TRBJ1-2; possible D gene TRBD1, 5 bases. From germline, CDR1 is SGHDN and CDR2 FVKESK. The CDR3 covers 13 residues. The CDR3, as DNA: TGTGCCGGCAGCCCGGGACGTACTTATGGCTACACCTTC. Encoded protein: CAGSPGRTYGYTF.

The CDR3 spells CASSQGRSANYGYTF. In nucleotides, the CDR3 is TGTGCCAGCAGCCAAGGACGGTCAGCAAACTATGGCTACACCTTC. This chain joins TRBV3-1 and TRBJ1-2; D ambiguous. Germline V CDR1 and CDR2: LGHDT, YNNKEL (reference sequence). CDR3 length: 15 residues. The V end was cut by 1 base, the J end by 2 bases, with 11 bases between.

This CDR3 is CASSLTGLQGYTF. The CDR3, as DNA: TGTGCCAGCAGCTTGACAGGGCTTCAGGGCTACACCTTC. The chain couples TRBV7-2 to TRBJ1-2, with 7 bases matching TRBD1. CDR1 is SGHTA and CDR2 is FQGNSA in the germline V gene. The CDR3 length is 13 residues. J was trimmed by 8 bases and V by 3 bases; bases with no gene match: 6.

This clonotype was seen once. The chain is built from TRBV4-1 and TRBJ2-1; 16 bases align to TRBD2. CDR3 length equals 20 residues. The V gene's germline CDR1 is MGHRA and CDR2 YSYEKL. J gave up 9 bases and V 2 bases, and 16 bases lay outside the gene matches. In DNA, the CDR3 is TGCGCCAGCAGCCAACGGGGACTAGCGGGGGGGCCTAACCAACGACGTGAGCAGTTCTTC. This translates into CASSQRGLAGGPNQRREQFF.

The chain has TRBV4-2 and TRBJ1-2; D unresolved. There are 12 residues in the CDR3. V was trimmed by 1 base and J by 7 bases, leaving 7 bases between them. CDR1 is LGHNA and CDR2 is YNFKEQ in the germline V gene. CDR3: CASSQVAGGYTF. In DNA, the CDR3 is TGTGCCAGCAGCCAAGTAGCGGGTGGCTACACCTTC.

The V and J genes are TRBV7-2 and TRBJ1-5; 11 bases fit TRBD1. J lost 2 bases, V lost 5 bases, and 8 bases had no gene match. CDR3 length equals 17 residues. Germline V gene sequence: CDR1 SGHTA, CDR2 FQGNSA. This CDR3 is CASSGTGGGVGNQPQHF. CDR3 DNA: TGTGCCAGCAGCGGGACAGGGGGAGGAGTGGGCAATCAGCCCCAGCATTTT.

The rearrangement uses TRBV3-1 and TRBJ1-1, with 7 bases matching TRBD1. The CDR3 sequence is 14 residues long. Germline V gene lookup returns CDR1 LGHDT and CDR2 YNNKEL (reference sequence). V lost 3 bases to trimming and J lost 4 bases; unmatched junction nucleotides: 5. This CDR3 is CASSQGQTSTEAFF. Here the CDR3 DNA reads TGTGCCAGCAGCCAGGGACAGACGAGCACTGAAGCTTTCTTT.

The CDR3 loop reads CASSLKGGSGQETQYF. CDR3 sequence (DNA): TGCGCCAGCAGCTTGAAGGGCGGGAGCGGGCAAGAGACCCAGTACTTC. This rearrangement joins TRBV5-1 to TRBJ2-5, with 7 bases aligning to TRBD2. Germline V CDR1 and CDR2: SGHRS, YFSETQ. After removal of 1 base from V and 2 bases from J, the junction contained 8 bases not matched to a gene. The CDR3 consists of 16 residues.

The chain employs TRBV12-3 or TRBV12-4 and TRBJ1-5; D is unresolved. The CDR3 is 14 amino acids. Between the trimmed V and J ends, which lost 6 bases and 4 bases, there was a span of 13 bases. DNA of the CDR3: TGTGCCAGCAGGGGCCCCGGAGGGAATCAGCCCCAGCATTTT. Protein sequence: CASRGPGGNQPQHF.

The rearrangement links TRBV5-1 to TRBJ2-1; D remains ambiguous. From germline, CDR1 is SGHRS and CDR2 YFSETQ. This CDR3 has 15 residues. V dropped 1 base and J dropped 0 bases, with 8 bases sitting between them. CDR3 protein: CASSLMGTSYNEQFF. CDR3 bases: TGCGCCAGCAGCTTGATGGGAACCTCCTACAATGAGCAGTTCTTC.

V and J are TRBV7-9 and TRBJ1-1, with 12 bases fitting TRBD1. This CDR3 is 16 amino acids long. V lost 5 bases to trimming and J lost 3 bases; unmatched junction nucleotides: 7. Germline lookup yields CDR1 SEHNR and CDR2 FQNEAQ (reference sequence). The CDR3 DNA reads as TGTGCCAGCAGCACATACCGGGACAGGGGGCACACTGAAGCTTTCTTT. This gives the protein CASSTYRDRGHTEAFF.

The rearrangement uses TRBV7-9 and TRBJ2-3, with TRBD1 as a possible D gene (6 bases). CDR1 and CDR2 from the germline V gene are SEHNR and FQNEAQ (reference sequence). The V end was cut by 5 bases, the J end by 4 bases, with 16 bases between. The CDR3 totals 15 residues. As DNA, the CDR3 is TGTGCCAGCAGCATCTCCCGAGAGGGGGCAGATACGCAGTATTTT. Its translation is CASSISREGADTQYF. The complete variable domain, with remaining parts taken from reference TRBV7-9 and TRBJ2-3, reads DTGVSQNPRHKITKRGQNVTFRCDPISEHNRLYWYRQTLGQGPEFLTYFQNEAQLEKSRLLSDRFSAERPKGSFSTLEIQRTEQGDSAMYLCASSISREGADTQYFGPGTRLTVL.

The genes are TRBV29-1 and TRBJ1-1; 8 bases agree with TRBD1. The CDR3 covers 14 residues. V gave up 4 bases and J gave up 1 base; unmatched junction bases: 5. Germline CDR1 reads SQVTM; CDR2 reads ANQGSEA. Here the CDR3 DNA reads TGCAGCGTTGCGGGAGACAGGGGGAACACTGAAGCTTTCTTT. It yields the protein CSVAGDRGNTEAFF.

This clonotype appeared once. The chain has TRBV29-1 and TRBJ1-1; 7 bases align to TRBD1. V trimming: 4 bases; J trimming: 1 base; junction bases outside the gene matches: 6. The CDR3 spans 14 residues. Germline V gene data show CDR1 as SQVTM and CDR2 as ANQGSEA. CDR3 in amino acids: CSVALTGSNTEAFF. The DNA for the CDR3 is TGCAGCGTTGCTTTGACAGGGTCGAACACTGAAGCTTTCTTT.

The V call is TRBV2, the J call TRBJ2-1; D call uncertain. Germline CDR1 is SNHLY and CDR2 is FYNNEI. CDR3 length: 11 residues. Trimming removed 10 bases at V and 3 bases at J, with 7 bases between. The CDR3 DNA reads TGTGCCATCGTGGACTACAATGAGCAGTTCTTC. Its protein product is CAIVDYNEQFF.

The rearrangement joins TRBV9 to TRBJ1-1; D unresolved. The germline V gene encodes CDR1 SGDLS and CDR2 YYNGEE. This CDR3 comprises 14 residues. V was trimmed by 4 bases and J by 1 base, leaving 11 bases between them. The CDR3 coding sequence is TGTGCCAGCAGCCCGTCCAGGACGAACACTGAAGCTTTCTTT. It translates to CASSPSRTNTEAFF.

This chain links TRBV7-2 with TRBJ1-2, with 8 positions matching TRBD1. Germline V gene lookup returns CDR1 SGHTA and CDR2 FQGNSA. The CDR3 consists of 14 residues. The V and J ends lost 5 bases and 8 bases, in that order; junction bases with no gene match: 10. The CDR3 nucleotides are TGTGCCAGCAGCCAGAGGACAGGGAGGGAAGGCTACACCTTC. Translated: CASSQRTGREGYTF.

This chain links TRBV4-1 with TRBJ2-7; D not resolved. The ends were cut back, 4 bases at V and 6 bases at J, with 16 bases in the middle. Germline CDR1 is MGHRA and CDR2 is YSYEKL. The CDR3 runs to 14 residues. CDR3 nucleotides: TGCGCCAGCAGCCTTGAGCCCCCGTCTAGCGAGCAGTACTTC. It translates to CASSLEPPSSEQYF.

The chain links TRBV7-2 to TRBJ2-3; D might be TRBD2 (6 bases). V shed 1 base and J shed 2 bases, with 10 bases lying between them. CDR1 and CDR2 from the germline V gene are SGHTA and FQGNSA. This CDR3 is 15 amino acids long. This CDR3 is CASSLVAGYTDTQYF. CDR3 nucleotides: TGTGCCAGCAGCTTAGTGGCGGGGTACACAGATACGCAGTATTTT.

The V gene is TRBV10-1, the J gene TRBJ2-3, with 7 nucleotides matching TRBD2. The CDR3 extends over 17 amino acids. Germline values: CDR1 WNHNN, CDR2 SYGVQD (reference sequence). After removal of 2 bases from V and 5 bases from J, the junction contained 13 bases not matched to a gene. The chain's CDR3 is CASSEASSGGGIDTQYF. The CDR3 nucleotides are TGCGCCAGCAGTGAGGCATCGTCAGGCGGGGGAATAGATACGCAGTATTTT.

J is TRBJ2-1 and V is TRBV20-1, with 8 bases lining up with TRBD1. This CDR3 is 14 amino acids long. Germline-derived CDR1 and CDR2 are DFQATT and SNEGSKA (reference sequence). J lost 11 bases, V lost 1 base, and 10 bases had no gene match. This CDR3 reads CSARATTGANQQFF. Written as DNA, the CDR3 is TGCAGTGCTAGAGCGACGACAGGGGCGAATCAGCAGTTCTTC.

The rearrangement uses TRBV7-9 and TRBJ2-1; 7 positions agree with TRBD1. V was clipped by 4 bases and J by 2 bases; unmatched bases: 2. CDR3 size: 14 residues. In germline, CDR1 is SEHNR, CDR2 FQNEAQ (reference sequence). Here the CDR3 DNA reads TGTGCCAGCAGCTGGGGACAGACCTACAATGAGCAGTTCTTC. It yields the protein CASSWGQTYNEQFF.

This chain uses TRBV11-2 with TRBJ2-7, with 8 bases lining up with TRBD1. From germline, CDR1 is SGHAT and CDR2 FQNNGV. Unmatched junction bases numbered 11, after V lost 5 bases and J lost 5 bases. The CDR3 is 15 amino acids. CDR3 region: CASSARRTGPDEQYF. In DNA form, the CDR3 reads TGTGCCAGCAGCGCACGCAGGACAGGGCCTGACGAGCAGTACTTC.